This T cell receptor beta chain was sequenced in a study of T cell repertoires in cytomegalovirus infection. About the research overall: Used in the study were CMV epitopes, some recently identified and HLA-C-restricted, others well-studied and HLA-B-restricted. Shared public TCR beta signatures pointed to both CMV infection and a matching HLA type. Findings and caveats of the study: Carriage of CMV together with the relevant HLA was identifiable through cumulative public TCR beta family frequency.

The CDR3 sequence is 15 residues long. Germline lookup yields CDR1 LNHDA and CDR2 SQIVND (reference sequence). V gave up 5 bases and J gave up 7 bases; unmatched junction bases: 6. Note on this clonotype: Its specificity is not known.

Via MiXCR, TCRdb re-called the reads, giving one row per CDR3 protein. The table lists roughly 990,000 distinct CDR3 sequences, roughly 30% of them singletons. The sequence was obtained from a human donor in good health (CMV status not recorded). Some clones in this sample may be carry-over from other donors' samples. This rearrangement joins TRBV19 to TRBJ2-5, with TRBD2 identical over 14 bases. The sample was cultured CD8+ T cells from PBMCs, taken from culture after CMV antigen stimulation. For the CDR3, the DNA is TGTGCCAGTAGTTCCGGGACTAGCGGGGGAGGGACCCAGTACTTC. Its protein product is CASSSGTSGGGTQYF.